This T cell receptor beta chain comes out of a study of blood T cell repertoires in COVID-19. At the level of the study: Spain, Italy and the United States supplied samples that represented acute and convalescent COVID-19. T cells, B-cell-depleted T cells, or PBMCs provided the cDNA or gDNA that served as material.

CDR3 length: 14 residues. The V gene's germline CDR1 is SGHNT and CDR2 YYREEE (reference sequence). Trimming shortened V by 7 bases and J by 2 bases, and 16 bases separated the two germline ends. In the study's own analysis: Nucleated cell number was recorded as an estimate derived from reference gene primer amplification. Data came from immunoSEQ multiplex PCR; TCRdb stores just in-frame clones and leaves some out. The DNA gave D and trimming, while V, J and clone size come from that table. The data hold under 350,000 clones, with just over 85% observed a single time. This receptor was taken from a woman between 40 and 55 years old with acute COVID-19. Sequencing was done on a sample of PBMCs or T cells enriched from blood (not recorded which). The rearrangement links TRBV5-4 to TRBJ2-7; TRBD2 is a possible D gene (5 bases). CDR3 sequence (DNA): TGTGCCAGCTTCCAACGAGCGGCTCCCTACGAGCAGTACTTC. It specifies CASFQRAAPYEQYF.